The entry that follows covers one T cell receptor beta chain sequence. Its matching antigen is unknown. The data derive from a study of T cells in localized non-small cell lung cancer. V was shortened by 5 bases and J by 5 bases, with 9 bases between the two germline ends. The CDR3 has 13 amino acids. General study findings and limits: Turning up in adjacent lung were a median about 56 of the top 100 tumor clones. Increased T cell density in blood showed an association with longer overall survival. The highest T cell clonality was in uninvolved adjacent lung, above tumor.

Clones were sequenced by immunoSEQ multiplex PCR, and TCRdb holds only the in-frame ones, with some missing. The sample consists of 2,100 or so clones, over 25% of them appearing once. The chain links TRBV6-7 to TRBJ2-2, with no clear D. TRBV6-7 is designated an ORF whose function remains uncertain. Source: normal lung tissue next to the tumor, taken before any cancer treatment. The TCR was taken from a male donor older than 55 with stage I squamous cell lung carcinoma. In DNA form, the CDR3 reads TGTGCCAGCAGTCTTTCTGGGACCGGGGAGCTGTTTTTT. It yields the protein CASSLSGTGELFF.